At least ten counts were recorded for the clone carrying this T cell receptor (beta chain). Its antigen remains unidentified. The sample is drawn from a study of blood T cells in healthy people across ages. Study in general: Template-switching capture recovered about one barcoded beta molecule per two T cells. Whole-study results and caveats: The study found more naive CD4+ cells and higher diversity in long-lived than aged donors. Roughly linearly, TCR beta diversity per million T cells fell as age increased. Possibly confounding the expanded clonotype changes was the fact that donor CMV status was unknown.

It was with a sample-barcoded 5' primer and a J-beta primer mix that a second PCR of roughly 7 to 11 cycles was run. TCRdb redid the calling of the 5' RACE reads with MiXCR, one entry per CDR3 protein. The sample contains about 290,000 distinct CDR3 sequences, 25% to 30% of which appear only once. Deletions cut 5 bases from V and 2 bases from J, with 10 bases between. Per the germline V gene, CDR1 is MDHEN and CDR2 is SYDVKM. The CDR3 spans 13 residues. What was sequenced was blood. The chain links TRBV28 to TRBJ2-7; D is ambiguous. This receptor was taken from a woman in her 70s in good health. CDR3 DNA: TGTGCCAGCAGTCTCGGAACGACCTACGAGCAGTACTTC. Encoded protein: CASSLGTTYEQYF.